Below, 15 T cell receptor beta chains from the same sample are listed, as sequenced in a study of shared clonotypes between healthy human individuals. Clones were sequenced by immunoSEQ multiplex PCR, and TCRdb holds only the in-frame ones, with some missing. The profile shows about 520,000 clones, more than 75% of them singletons. The sample taken for sequencing was PBMCs. All receptors come from a woman aged 35 to 49 in good health. Some clones in this sample may be carry-over from other donors' samples.

The chain has TRBV5-1 and TRBJ2-7; D possibly uses TRBD1 or TRBD2 (5 bases each). The germline V gene has CDR1 SGHRS and CDR2 YFSETQ. V lost 6 bases, J lost 7 bases, and 26 bases lay in between. This CDR3 has 16 amino acids. CDR3 bases: TGCGCCAGCAAAGAGTCCGGGGCAGGCCCGATGGGGGAGCAGTACTTC. It is translated as CASKESGAGPMGEQYF.

On this clone: The identical CDR3 is also encoded by other nucleotide sequences in the sample. The rearrangement uses TRBV18 and TRBJ2-5; D call uncertain. In germline, CDR1 is KGHSH, CDR2 LQKENI. V lost 0 bases and J lost 2, with 10 bases in between. This CDR3 is 15 amino acids long. CDR3 coding DNA: TGTGCCAGCTCACCACCGGCCAGTCCTCAAGAGACCCAGTACTTC. It codes for CASSPPASPQETQYF.

The V gene is TRBV7-2, the J gene TRBJ1-5; TRBD1 matches at 10 bases. Germline-derived CDR1 and CDR2 are SGHTA and FQGNSA. The junction had 1 base not matched to a gene; V was cut back by 3 bases and J by 5 bases. There are 14 residues in the CDR3. CDR3 nucleotide sequence: TGTGCCAGCAGCTTGGACAGGGGGGATCAGCCCCAGCATTTT. Protein: CASSLDRGDQPQHF. Looking up the rest from reference TRBV7-2 and TRBJ1-5 gives the full variable domain: GAGVSQSPSNKVTEKGKDVELRCDPISGHTALYWYRQSLGQGLEFLIYFQGNSAPDKSGLPSDRFSAERTGGSVSTLTIQRTQQEDSAVYLCASSLDRGDQPQHFGDGTRLSIL.

V usage is TRBV5-6 and J usage is TRBJ1-4, with D uncertain. V lost 4 bases and J lost 3, with 7 bases in between. CDR3 size: 13 residues. From germline, CDR1 is SGHDT and CDR2 YYEEEE. Written as DNA, the CDR3 is TGTGCCAGCAGCCGGACCGCTAATGAAAAACTGTTTTTT. This codes for CASSRTANEKLFF. Using reference TRBV5-6 and TRBJ1-4 for the parts outside the CDR3, the full variable domain is DAGVTQSPTHLIKTRGQQVTLRCSPKSGHDTVSWYQQALGQGPQFIFQYYEEEERQRGNFPDRFSGHQFPNYSSELNVNALLLGDSALYLCASSRTANEKLFFGSGTQLSVL.

The chain employs TRBV7-2 and TRBJ2-5, with TRBD2 as a possible D gene (6 bases). The germline gives CDR1 SGHTA, CDR2 FQGNSA. V dropped 1 base and J dropped 4 bases, with 10 bases sitting between them. The CDR3 covers 14 residues. CDR3 sequence (DNA): TGTGCCAGCAGCTTAGTTGGAGGGGTAGAGACCCAGTACTTC. It specifies CASSLVGGVETQYF. Filled out from reference TRBV7-2 and TRBJ2-5, the complete variable domain reads GAGVSQSPSNKVTEKGKDVELRCDPISGHTALYWYRQSLGQGLEFLIYFQGNSAPDKSGLPSDRFSAERTGGSVSTLTIQRTQQEDSAVYLCASSLVGGVETQYFGPGTRLLVL.

The rearrangement uses TRBV18 and TRBJ2-1; perhaps D is TRBD1 or TRBD2 (6 bases each). Germline loops: CDR1 KGHSH, CDR2 LQKENI. This CDR3 has 14 amino acids. The V end lost 4 bases, the J end lost 9 bases, and 16 bases lay between the germline ends. In DNA, the CDR3 is TGTGCCAGCTCACGAACCGGGGGCAGGGTTGAGCAGTTCTTC. It encodes CASSRTGGRVEQFF.

The chain uses TRBV30 and TRBJ2-1; D is unresolved. The CDR3 extends over 14 amino acids. Looked up from germline, CDR1 is GTSNPN and CDR2 is SVGIG (reference sequence). V was cut by 3 bases and J by 4 bases, with 13 bases left in between. Here the CDR3 reads CAWRGRTGYNEQFF. CDR3 coding DNA: TGTGCCTGGAGGGGTCGAACCGGATACAATGAGCAGTTCTTC.

Comment on this clone: A far larger clone is just one base off, so this is likely a read error. The conserved phenylalanine or tryptophan normally closing the CDR3 is absent here, so this likely arose from a read error. V and J are TRBV29-1 and TRBJ1-2; no definite D call. Trimming stripped 7 bases from V and 2 bases from J, with 8 bases between. This CDR3 region has 11 residues. The germline CDR1 and CDR2 sequences are SQVTM and ANQGSEA. CDR3 sequence: CSESSNYGYTY. The DNA of the CDR3 is TGCAGCGAGTCCTCAAACTATGGCTACACCTAC.

As regards this clone: A read error may be the cause here, since a much bigger clone is one base away. DNA for the CDR3: TGTGCCAGCAGCTGGGGGGCCTCTGGGGCCAACGTCCTGACTTTC. Translating gives CASSWGASGANVLTF. V gene TRBV5-8 combines with J gene TRBJ2-6, with D perhaps assigned TRBD1 or TRBD2 (6 bases each). This CDR3 has 15 amino acids. Trimming left V 3 bases short and J 0 bases short, with 7 bases between. Germline CDR1 SGHTS, CDR2 YDEGEE.

Concerning this clone itself: A far larger clone is one nucleotide away, so this likely arose from a read error. Other DNA sequences in the same sample also yield this CDR3. The chain recombines TRBV7-9 with TRBJ2-1; 10 nucleotides align to TRBD2. Trimming took 6 bases from V and 8 from J; bases not matched to a gene: 10. This CDR3 comprises 15 residues. Germline CDR1 reads SEHNR; CDR2 reads FQNEAQ (reference sequence). The CDR3 is CASSTRTSGSDEQFF. CDR3 sequence (DNA): TGTGCCAGCAGTACGCGGACTAGCGGAAGCGATGAGCAGTTCTTC.

This clone was found many times. The chain's CDR3 is CASSQEIDSSYEQYF. The CDR3 DNA reads as TGTGCCAGCAGCCAAGAAATAGACAGCTCCTACGAGCAGTACTTC. The J gene is TRBJ2-7, the V gene TRBV4-2; tentatively, D is TRBD1 (5 bases). The CDR3 extends over 15 amino acids. The germline CDR1 and CDR2 sequences are LGHNA and YNFKEQ. The ends were cut back, 0 bases at V and 0 bases at J, with 9 bases in the middle.

V and J are TRBV6-5 and TRBJ2-7; no firm D call. Germline V CDR1 and CDR2: MNHEY, SVGAGI. Between the trimmed V and J ends, which lost 2 bases and 2 bases, there was a span of 13 bases. CDR3 length equals 15 residues. DNA for the CDR3: TGTGCCAGCAGTTACGAGCCAGCTCGACCCTACGAGCAGTACTTC. This encodes CASSYEPARPYEQYF.

This clone was seen many times. The chain has TRBV4-2 and TRBJ1-1; 11 nucleotides agree with TRBD1. CDR1 and CDR2 from the germline V gene are LGHNA and YNFKEQ. CDR3 length equals 18 residues. The junction had 9 bases not matched to a gene; V was cut back by 3 bases and J by 0 bases. CDR3 sequence (DNA): TGTGCCAGCAGCCAGCCGGGCGGGACAGGGGGGATGAACACTGAAGCTTTCTTT. It specifies CASSQPGGTGGMNTEAFF.

This rearrangement joins TRBV7-3 to TRBJ2-2; possible D gene TRBD2, 6 bases. Germline CDR1 SGHTA, CDR2 FQGTGA. The CDR3 loop spans 16 amino acids. V gave up 3 bases and J gave up 2 bases, with 13 bases separating them. The CDR3 sequence: CASSFSGAGNTGELFF. The DNA of the CDR3 is TGTGCCAGCAGCTTTTCGGGCGCGGGAAACACCGGGGAGCTGTTTTTT.

The CDR3 reads CASSLLRGLAGGDTQYF. Here the CDR3 DNA reads TGTGCCAGCAGTTTATTGAGGGGACTAGCGGGAGGGGATACGCAGTATTTT. The chain joins TRBV28 to TRBJ2-3; the match to TRBD2 covers 16 bases. The CDR3 totals 17 residues. Germline loops: CDR1 MDHEN, CDR2 SYDVKM. Losses at the gene ends were 1 base for V and 6 bases for J; bases not matched to a gene: 4.